Shown below are 25 T cell receptor beta chains from a single sample sequenced in a study of T cell repertoires in cytomegalovirus infection. MiXCR, run by TCRdb on the reads, gives a single entry per CDR3 protein. Of fewer than 250,000 distinct CDR3 sequences listed, about 12% are singletons. The sample comprised PBMCs. The receptors shown here come from a human donor in good health (CMV status not recorded). Some clones in this sample may be carry-over from other donors' samples.

This clonotype has at least ten counts. The rearrangement links TRBV24-1 to TRBJ2-5, with D maybe TRBD2 (6 bases). Deletions cut 4 bases from V and 2 bases from J, with 13 bases between. Germline assignment: CDR1 KGHDR and CDR2 SFDVKD. The length of the CDR3 is 15 residues. The CDR3 DNA follows: TGTGCCACCAGTGAGGGGGGTGCGGAACAAGAGACCCAGTACTTC. Amino acid sequence: CATSEGGAEQETQYF.

This clonotype was counted only a few times. The rearrangement uses TRBV7-2 and TRBJ1-5, with D maybe TRBD1 (6 bases). This CDR3 comprises 14 residues. Trimming pared 4 bases from V and 5 bases from J, leaving 12 bases between. Germline values: CDR1 SGHTA, CDR2 FQGNSA. CDR3 loop: CASSYRDNDQPQHF. CDR3 DNA sequence: TGTGCCAGCAGCTACCGGGACAATGATCAGCCCCAGCATTTT.

This clonotype occurred many times. The chain uses TRBV6-2 or TRBV6-3 and TRBJ1-6; a weak D match, TRBD1 (5 bases). CDR1 is MNHEY and CDR2 is SVGEGT in the germline V gene. V shed 7 bases and J shed 9 bases, with 25 bases lying between them. The CDR3 loop spans 17 amino acids. CDR3 in DNA: TGTGCCAGCACTAACCCCCAGGGCCTACTGGGCGGTTCACCCCTCCACTTT. Translated, it gives CASTNPQGLLGGSPLHF.

The chain carries TRBV20-1 and TRBJ2-5; D not certain. V dropped 8 bases and J dropped 5 bases, with 18 bases sitting between them. Per the germline V gene, CDR1 is DFQATT and CDR2 is SNEGSKA (reference sequence). CDR3 length: 13 residues. The CDR3: CSTRHTNDETQYF. CDR3 in DNA: TGCAGTACAAGACACACAAACGACGAGACCCAGTACTTC.

This clonotype occurred many times. V usage is TRBV7-2 and J usage is TRBJ2-7, with 8 bases fitting TRBD1. Germline CDR1 SGHTA, CDR2 FQGNSA. V shed 7 bases and J 6 bases; nucleotides not matched to a gene: 11. This CDR3 contains 14 residues. The CDR3 loop is CASTQGAGLGEQYF. CDR3 nucleotides: TGTGCCAGCACCCAGGGGGCGGGACTGGGCGAGCAGTACTTC. Full variable domain (remainder filled in from reference TRBV7-2 and TRBJ2-7): GAGVSQSPSNKVTEKGKDVELRCDPISGHTALYWYRQSLGQGLEFLIYFQGNSAPDKSGLPSDRFSAERTGGSVSTLTIQRTQQEDSAVYLCASTQGAGLGEQYFGPGTRLTVT.

This clonotype turned up a few times. CDR3 region: CASSVSPGGTGELFF. The DNA for the CDR3 is TGCGCCAGCAGCGTATCCCCGGGGGGAACTGGGGAGCTGTTTTTT. The chain recombines TRBV5-1 with TRBJ2-2; 7 nucleotides match TRBD2. The germline gives CDR1 SGHRS, CDR2 YFSETQ. CDR3 length equals 15 residues. The V and J ends lost 4 bases and 8 bases, in that order; junction bases with no gene match: 11.

In its sample, this clonotype was seen many times. This chain links TRBV19 with TRBJ2-1; 12 bases agree with TRBD2. The J segment lost 7 bases and the V segment lost 8 bases, leaving 3 bases of the junction unmatched. Germline V gene data show CDR1 as LNHDA and CDR2 as SQIVND (reference sequence). This CDR3 spans 13 amino acids. CDR3 protein: CASRTSGVNEQFF. CDR3 bases: TGTGCCAGTCGGACTAGCGGGGTGAATGAGCAGTTCTTC. Together with reference TRBV19 and TRBJ2-1, the CDR3 gives the full variable domain: DGGITQSPKYLFRKEGQNVTLSCEQNLNHDAMYWYRQDPGQGLRLIYYSQIVNDFQKGDIAEGYSVSREKKESFPLTVTSAQKNPTAFYLCASRTSGVNEQFFGPGTRLTVL.

This clonotype occurred a few times. The chain recombines TRBV5-5 with TRBJ2-7, with 7 bases identical to TRBD1. The germline CDR1 and CDR2 sequences are SGHKS and YYEKEE (reference sequence). The CDR3 contains 15 residues. The V and J ends lost 5 bases and 4 bases, in that order; junction bases with no gene match: 12. CDR3 loop: CASSYTGTDRYEQYF. The CDR3 coding sequence is TGTGCCAGCAGTTATACCGGGACAGACCGTTACGAGCAGTACTTC.

The V and J genes are TRBV19 and TRBJ1-5, with unresolved D. Trimming removed 0 bases from V and 4 bases from J, with 13 bases in between. CDR1 LNHDA and CDR2 SQIVND come from the germline V gene (reference sequence). This CDR3 spans 16 amino acids. This chain's CDR3 is CASSIDRGAPNQPQHF. The CDR3 nucleotides read TGTGCCAGTAGTATAGATAGAGGAGCCCCAAATCAGCCCCAGCATTTT.

V is TRBV9 and J is TRBJ2-1; 10 bases align to TRBD2. Germline V lookup: CDR1 SGDLS, CDR2 YYNGEE. The CDR3 is made up of 16 amino acids. V dropped 4 bases and J dropped 8; count of bases not matched to a gene: 12. The CDR3 sequence is CASSREVSGGIYEQFF. CDR3 DNA sequence: TGTGCCAGCAGCCGTGAGGTTAGCGGGGGGATCTATGAGCAGTTCTTC. Full variable domain (outside the CDR3, taken from reference TRBV9 and TRBJ2-1): DSGVTQTPKHLITATGQRVTLRCSPRSGDLSVYWYQQSLDQGLQFLIQYYNGEERAKGNILERFSAQQFPDLHSELNLSSLELGDSALYFCASSREVSGGIYEQFFGPGTRLTVL.

This clonotype was observed at least ten times. The chain couples TRBV7-2 to TRBJ2-3; TRBD2 matches at 7 bases. The CDR3 extends over 15 amino acids. V dropped 3 bases and J dropped 5; count of bases not matched to a gene: 8. Germline-derived CDR1 and CDR2 are SGHTA and FQGNSA. The CDR3 DNA sequence: TGTGCCAGCAGCTTGGTGGCGGGAGAGTTAGATACGCAGTATTTT. This gives the protein CASSLVAGELDTQYF. The full variable domain, completed using reference TRBV7-2 and TRBJ2-3, is GAGVSQSPSNKVTEKGKDVELRCDPISGHTALYWYRQSLGQGLEFLIYFQGNSAPDKSGLPSDRFSAERTGGSVSTLTIQRTQQEDSAVYLCASSLVAGELDTQYFGPGTRLTVL.

This clonotype was recorded at least ten times. The chain is built from TRBV14 and TRBJ1-2; D unresolved. V was clipped by 0 bases and J by 7 bases, with 12 bases between them. The CDR3 has 14 residues. Germline V gene sequence: CDR1 SGHDN, CDR2 FVKESK. The CDR3 nucleotides are TGTGCCAGCAGCCAAGATTCCGGGTTAAGTGGCTACACCTTC. It yields the protein CASSQDSGLSGYTF.

This clonotype has at least ten counts. The chain recombines TRBV11-3 with TRBJ2-7; D may be TRBD1 or TRBD2 (5 bases each). V was trimmed by 5 bases and J by 2 bases, leaving 16 bases between them. The germline CDR1 and CDR2 sequences are SGHNT and YENEEA. CDR3 length: 15 amino acids. The CDR3 DNA is TGTGCCAGCAGCAGAACTGGGGGAGACACCTACGAGCAGTACTTC. Encoded protein: CASSRTGGDTYEQYF.

Regarding this clonotype: This sequence may be a read error, since a much larger clone differs from it by one base. This chain joins TRBV6-6 and TRBJ2-1, with 10 bases lining up with TRBD2. This CDR3 contains 13 residues. Germline CDR1 is MNHNY and CDR2 is SVGAGI (reference sequence). CDR3 sequence reads: CGSRDTSGDEQFF. The CDR3 nucleotides read TGTGGCAGCAGAGACACTAGCGGGGATGAGCAGTTCTTC.

This clonotype was recorded at least ten times. V usage is TRBV5-1 and J usage is TRBJ2-7; 9 bases line up with TRBD1. The ends lost 3 bases at V and 4 bases at J; junction bases unmatched: 8. CDR3 length equals 15 residues. Per germline, CDR1 SGHRS and CDR2 YFSETQ. The CDR3 bases are TGCGCCAGCAGCTCCCTTACAGGGGGCCAGTACGAGCAGTACTTC. Translation: CASSSLTGGQYEQYF.

This clonotype has ten or more counts. The rearrangement uses TRBV7-2 and TRBJ1-5; unclear D gene. Trimming stripped 3 bases from V and 5 bases from J, with 14 bases between. The CDR3 length is 15 residues. Germline CDR1 reads SGHTA; CDR2 reads FQGNSA. In DNA, the CDR3 is TGTGCCAGCAGCTTCGAGGTACAGCACTATCAGCCCCAGCATTTT. This sequence encodes CASSFEVQHYQPQHF.

This clonotype was recorded a few times. The chain joins TRBV7-7 to TRBJ1-4, with 10 bases matching TRBD1. Looked up from germline, CDR1 is SSHAT and CDR2 is FNYEAQ (reference sequence). The CDR3 sequence is 14 residues long. Unmatched junction bases numbered 7, after V lost 5 bases and J lost 10 bases. This chain's CDR3 is CASSPGTGDPKLFF. The CDR3 nucleotides read TGTGCCAGCAGCCCCGGGACAGGGGACCCAAAACTGTTTTTT.

The chain couples TRBV7-9 to TRBJ2-1; 8 bases are a match to TRBD2. The germline V gene encodes CDR1 SEHNR and CDR2 FQNEAQ (reference sequence). The V and J ends lost 6 bases and 7 bases, in that order; junction bases with no gene match: 5. This CDR3 has 13 amino acids. The DNA for the CDR3 is TGTGCCAGCAGAACGGGGGGGCCAAATGAGCAGTTCTTC. This codes for CASRTGGPNEQFF. Based on the CDR3 plus reference TRBV7-9 and TRBJ2-1, the full variable domain is DTGVSQNPRHKITKRGQNVTFRCDPISEHNRLYWYRQTLGQGPEFLTYFQNEAQLEKSRLLSDRFSAERPKGSFSTLEIQRTEQGDSAMYLCASRTGGPNEQFFGPGTRLTVL.

The table lists this clonotype with many counts. The chain has TRBV19 and TRBJ1-1; no reliable D call. There are 13 residues in the CDR3. V lost 6 bases and J lost 10, with 18 bases in between. Germline CDR1 is LNHDA and CDR2 is SQIVND (reference sequence). CDR3 amino acids: CASSTTGVSGAFF. The CDR3 coding sequence is TGTGCCAGTAGCACCACCGGGGTGTCAGGAGCTTTCTTT.

This clonotype was detected many times. The chain has TRBV29-1 and TRBJ2-1; the D is unclear. Germline V CDR1 and CDR2: SQVTM, ANQGSEA. With 5 bases removed from V and 7 bases from J, the gap between germline ends came to 12 bases. CDR3 length: 12 amino acids. In nucleotides, the CDR3 is TGCAGCGTTTGGATTTTAGCAAATGAGCAGTTCTTC. Protein product: CSVWILANEQFF.

Ten or more counts support this clonotype. The chain combines TRBV7-2 with TRBJ1-2, with D possibly matching TRBD1 (5 bases). CDR3 size: 13 residues. Germline CDR1 reads SGHTA; CDR2 reads FQGNSA. V was clipped by 2 bases and J by 6 bases, with 10 bases between them. The DNA of the CDR3 is TGTGCCAGCAGCTTACGACAGTTCAATGGCTACACCTTC. Protein sequence: CASSLRQFNGYTF.

The CDR3 sequence: CASNGQYEQYF. As DNA, the CDR3 is TGTGCCAGCAACGGACAGTACGAGCAGTACTTC. The chain employs TRBV2 and TRBJ2-7, with D perhaps matching TRBD1 (6 bases). Per the germline V gene, CDR1 is SNHLY and CDR2 is FYNNEI. Deletions cut 7 bases from V and 4 bases from J, with 8 bases between. The CDR3 runs to 11 residues.

This clonotype was found many times. The genes are TRBV6-2 or TRBV6-3 and TRBJ2-3, with D hard to call. V was pared by 0 bases and J by 6 bases, with 10 bases between. The CDR3 length is 14 residues. The germline V gene has CDR1 MNHEY and CDR2 SVGEGT. CDR3 nucleotide sequence: TGTGCCAGCAGTTACTCGAACCCCTCGGATACGCAGTATTTT. Its translation is CASSYSNPSDTQYF.

This clonotype was picked up many times. The genes are TRBV7-2 and TRBJ2-5, with D hard to call. The CDR3 is made up of 13 amino acids. Germline CDR1 and CDR2: SGHTA and FQGNSA. The ends were cut back, 3 bases at V and 4 bases at J, with 9 bases in the middle. For the CDR3, the DNA is TGTGCCAGCAGCTTCTTAGTTGGAGAGACCCAGTACTTC. Its translation: CASSFLVGETQYF.

This clonotype was counted many times. In nucleotides, the CDR3 is TGCAGTGCTAGCCACGGTTGGGAGGCCCGGCGCACTGAAGCTTTCTTT. Residues: CSASHGWEARRTEAFF. The V call is TRBV20-1, the J call TRBJ1-1; D not resolved. This CDR3 contains 16 residues. The germline gives CDR1 DFQATT, CDR2 SNEGSKA (reference sequence). The V end lost 3 bases, the J end lost 4 bases, and 21 bases lay between the germline ends.